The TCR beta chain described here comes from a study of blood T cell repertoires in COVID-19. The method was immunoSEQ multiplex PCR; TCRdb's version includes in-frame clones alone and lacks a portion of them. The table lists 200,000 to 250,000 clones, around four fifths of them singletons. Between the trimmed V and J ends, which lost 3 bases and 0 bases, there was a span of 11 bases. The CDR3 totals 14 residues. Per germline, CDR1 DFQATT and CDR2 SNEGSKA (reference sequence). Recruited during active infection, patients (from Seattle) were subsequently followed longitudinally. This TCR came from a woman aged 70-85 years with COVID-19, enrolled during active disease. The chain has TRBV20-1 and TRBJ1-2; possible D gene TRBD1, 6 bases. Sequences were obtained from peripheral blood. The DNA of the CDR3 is TGCAGTGCTAGTCCGACAGGCACTAACTATGGCTACACCTTC. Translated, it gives CSASPTGTNYGYTF.